This TCR beta chain came from a study of blood T cell repertoires in COVID-19. Study-level information: Spain, Italy and the United States supplied samples that represented acute and convalescent COVID-19. Nucleic acid was either cDNA or gDNA, and it came from T cells, B-cell-depleted T cells, or PBMCs.

The assay was immunoSEQ multiplex PCR, and TCRdb's table has in-frame clones only and misses some. This table holds approximately 210,000 clones, around 88% found once. The CDR3 runs to 17 residues. The V and J ends lost 0 bases and 0 bases respectively, with 12 bases between them. Germline-derived CDR1 and CDR2 are LNHDA and SQIVND (reference sequence). The genes are TRBV19 and TRBJ2-1; D gene uncertain. The sequence was collected from a woman in her forties or fifties with acute or convalescent COVID-19. Specimen: peripheral blood. CDR3 amino acids: CASSIEKRPSSYNEQFF. The CDR3 DNA sequence: TGTGCCAGTAGTATAGAAAAGCGACCGAGCTCCTACAATGAGCAGTTCTTC.